Listed below are T cell receptor beta chains from one sample, sequenced in a study of cytomegalovirus exposure and HLA in healthy donors. The protocol was immunoSEQ multiplex PCR, while the TCRdb copy is restricted to in-frame clones and leaves out a portion. Its listing shows 130,000 or so clones. The sequencing input was PBMCs. The receptors here all came from a woman aged 60-75 years in good health and CMV-seronegative. CDR3s include the opening cysteine and the closing phenylalanine or tryptophan. The D gene is left open where the match is weak. Part of the rows lack a size; the others show once, few, many or a class for expanded clones.

d_call | clone_size | j_call | v_call | cdr3_aa | cdr3_nt
NA | NA | TRBJ2-5 | TRBV6-1 | CASSDRGGQETQYF | TGTGCCAGCAGTGATAGAGGAGGGCAAGAGACCCAGTACTTC
NA | NA | TRBJ2-1 | TRBV9 | CASSKNEGSTANEQFF | TGTGCCAGCAGCAAAAACGAGGGCTCTACGGCCAATGAGCAGTTCTTC
NA | NA | TRBJ2-7 | TRBV19 | CASSTTGASYEQYF | TGTGCCAGTAGCACTACTGGGGCATCCTACGAGCAGTACTTC
NA | NA | TRBJ2-2 | TRBV2 | CASSRTPIANTGELFF | TGTGCCAGCAGTCGAACACCGATCGCGAACACCGGGGAGCTGTTTTTT
NA | NA | TRBJ1-4 | TRBV5-1 | CASTKGIQGEKLFF | TGCGCCAGCACCAAGGGTATCCAGGGTGAAAAACTGTTTTTT
NA | NA | TRBJ2-2 | TRBV19 | CASSIDRANTGELFF | TGTGCCAGTAGTATAGACAGGGCGAACACCGGGGAGCTGTTTTTT
TRBD2 | NA | TRBJ2-5 | TRBV2 | CASSDWTSQNKETQYF | TGTGCCAGCAGTGATTGGACTAGCCAAAACAAAGAGACCCAGTACTTC
TRBD2 | NA | TRBJ2-5 | TRBV5-4 | CASSLRRLAGGETQYF | TGTGCCAGCAGCTTGCGGCGACTAGCGGGGGGGGAGACCCAGTACTTC
NA | medium-sized | TRBJ1-1 | TRBV10-3 | CAINPGPRTEAFF | TGTGCCATCAACCCCGGTCCCAGGACTGAAGCTTTCTTT
NA | NA | TRBJ2-7 | TRBV9 | CASSVGGSSSYEQYF | TGTGCCAGCAGCGTAGGCGGCAGTTCTTCCTACGAGCAGTACTTC
NA | NA | TRBJ2-7 | TRBV7-3 | CASSPATGPDEQYF | TGTGCCAGCAGCCCCGCGACAGGACCGGACGAGCAGTACTTC
TRBD1 | NA | TRBJ2-7 | TRBV5-4 | CASSPDHRGDYEQYF | TGTGCCAGCAGCCCTGACCACAGGGGGGACTACGAGCAGTACTTC
NA | NA | TRBJ2-7 | TRBV9 | CASSVGFGEPPYEQYF | TGTGCCAGCAGCGTAGGGTTCGGGGAGCCCCCTTACGAGCAGTACTTC
NA | NA | TRBJ2-7 | TRBV9 | CASSSPRSGFSYEQYF | TGTGCCAGCAGCTCGCCACGCAGCGGGTTTTCCTACGAGCAGTACTTC
NA | NA | TRBJ1-1 | TRBV2 | CASSEAIRSKSEAFF | TGTGCCAGCAGTGAAGCCATCAGGTCAAAGAGTGAAGCTTTCTTT
NA | NA | TRBJ1-2 | TRBV7-9 | CASSSTARANYGYTF | TGTGCCAGCAGCTCGACAGCTCGCGCTAACTATGGCTACACCTTC